These 23 T cell receptor beta chains share one sample of origin, sequenced in a study of blood T cell repertoires in COVID-19. Clones were read by immunoSEQ multiplex PCR, and TCRdb kept only the in-frame ones, dropping some. The sample has around 100,000 clones, almost 90% seen once. Specimen: peripheral blood. The receptors originated from a human donor in a cohort sampled during active COVID-19.

V usage is TRBV4-1 and J usage is TRBJ1-1, with D perhaps matching TRBD1 (6 bases). This CDR3 has 14 residues. V lost 1 base and J 11 bases, leaving 17 bases between the germline ends. Germline V gene data show CDR1 as MGHRA and CDR2 as YSYEKL. The CDR3 sequence: CASSQGLQGVKAFF. CDR3 sequence (DNA): TGCGCCAGCAGCCAAGGGTTACAGGGAGTCAAGGCTTTCTTT.

The chain is built from TRBV5-3 and TRBJ2-7; D possibly corresponds to TRBD1 (6 bases). TRBV5-3 is labeled an ORF, and its function is uncertain. The V end was cut by 1 base, the J end by 1 base, with 12 bases between. The CDR3 has 15 amino acids. The CDR3 bases are TGTGCCAGAAGCTTGAAGAGGGGGAAATCCTACGAGCAGTACTTC. Translating it yields CARSLKRGKSYEQYF.

The chain is built from TRBV6-5 and TRBJ2-2; TRBD2 might be the D (6 bases). V lost 10 bases to trimming and J lost 4 bases, with 13 bases between them. Germline CDR1 reads MNHEY; CDR2 reads SVGAGI. There are 13 residues in the CDR3. CDR3: CATQRASTGELFF. The CDR3 DNA follows: TGTGCCACCCAGCGGGCATCCACCGGGGAGCTGTTTTTT.

The chain joins TRBV28 to TRBJ2-7, with 8 positions matching TRBD2. CDR1 and CDR2 (germline): MDHEN, SYDVKM. The CDR3 has 14 residues. V shed 5 bases and J 5 bases; nucleotides not matched to a gene: 8. CDR3 loop: CASSPGLAGDEQYF. CDR3 DNA sequence: TGTGCCAGCAGTCCCGGACTAGCCGGCGACGAGCAGTACTTC.

V is TRBV19 and J is TRBJ2-7, with TRBD2 matching over 10 bases. Germline loops: CDR1 LNHDA, CDR2 SQIVND (reference sequence). CDR3 length: 15 residues. V gave up 6 bases and J gave up 3 bases; unmatched junction bases: 8. The CDR3 loop reads CASSREVAGGYEQYF. The CDR3 nucleotides are TGTGCCAGTAGCCGCGAGGTAGCGGGAGGCTACGAGCAGTACTTC.

The V and J genes are TRBV5-1 and TRBJ2-7, with D possibly matching TRBD1 (6 bases). Trimming left V 0 bases short and J 2 bases short, with 9 bases between. Per germline, CDR1 SGHRS and CDR2 YFSETQ. The CDR3 spans 14 residues. The CDR3 DNA follows: TGCGCCAGCAGCTTGGAGACAGGTCCCTACGAGCAGTACTTC. Translating gives CASSLETGPYEQYF. Together with reference TRBV5-1 and TRBJ2-7, the CDR3 gives the full variable domain: KAGVTQTPRYLIKTRGQQVTLSCSPISGHRSVSWYQQTPGQGLQFLFEYFSETQRNKGNFPGRFSGRQFSNSRSEMNVSTLELGDSALYLCASSLETGPYEQYFGPGTRLTVT.

This clone was found a few times. The V call is TRBV2, the J call TRBJ2-7; weak D call: TRBD1 (7 bases). With 8 bases removed from V and 1 base from J, the gap between germline ends came to 12 bases. Germline assignment: CDR1 SNHLY and CDR2 FYNNEI. The CDR3 totals 13 residues. CDR3 DNA sequence: TGTGCCAGCGGTCAGGGGGGTTCCTACGAGCAGTACTTC. It codes for CASGQGGSYEQYF. The full variable domain, its missing parts supplied by reference TRBV2 and TRBJ2-7, is EPEVTQTPSHQVTQMGQEVILRCVPISNHLYFYWYRQILGQKVEFLVSFYNNEISEKSEIFDDQFSVERPDGSNFTLKIRSTKLEDSAMYFCASGQGGSYEQYFGPGTRLTVT.

This chain joins TRBV18 and TRBJ2-2; the D gene is possibly TRBD2 (5 bases). Germline V lookup: CDR1 KGHSH, CDR2 LQKENI. This CDR3 region has 14 residues. The V end was cut by 3 bases, the J end by 4 bases, with 9 bases between. CDR3 nucleotide sequence: TGTGCCAGCTCACCCATAGGGAGCACCGGGGAGCTGTTTTTT. Protein sequence: CASSPIGSTGELFF.

The chain combines TRBV7-9 with TRBJ2-7, with 11 bases identical to TRBD2. V dropped 2 bases and J dropped 4; count of bases not matched to a gene: 13. Germline V gene data show CDR1 as SEHNR and CDR2 as FQNEAQ (reference sequence). This CDR3 has 18 amino acids. The CDR3 reads CASSLSGLAGGGWYEQYF. The CDR3 nucleotides are TGTGCCAGCAGCTTAAGTGGTCTAGCGGGAGGAGGTTGGTACGAGCAGTACTTC.

V gene TRBV4-1 combines with J gene TRBJ2-2, with D unresolved. This CDR3 comprises 16 residues. V was shortened by 5 bases and J by 2 bases, with 15 bases between the two germline ends. Germline assignment: CDR1 MGHRA and CDR2 YSYEKL. For the CDR3, the DNA is TGCGCCAGCAGCTATAGTAGTACCCTCAACACCGGGGAGCTGTTTTTT. Amino acids: CASSYSSTLNTGELFF.

The V and J genes are TRBV18 and TRBJ1-2, with 9 bases identical to TRBD1. The CDR3 covers 15 residues. Trimming took 2 bases from V and 5 from J; bases not matched to a gene: 6. From germline, CDR1 is KGHSH and CDR2 LQKENI. This CDR3 reads CASSPAGTGRYGYTF. The CDR3 bases are TGTGCCAGCTCACCAGCCGGGACAGGGCGGTATGGCTACACCTTC.

V gene TRBV4-2 combines with J gene TRBJ2-7; D unresolved. Looked up from germline, CDR1 is LGHNA and CDR2 is YNFKEQ. Trimming removed 1 base at V and 6 bases at J, with 13 bases between. The CDR3 is made up of 14 amino acids. The CDR3 sequence: CASSQVREAAEQYF. The CDR3 region has the DNA TGTGCCAGCAGCCAAGTCCGCGAGGCGGCCGAGCAGTACTTC.

The V gene is TRBV20-1, the J gene TRBJ2-3; tentative D call: TRBD1 (5 bases). Germline values: CDR1 DFQATT, CDR2 SNEGSKA (reference sequence). V lost 3 bases to trimming and J lost 3 bases, with 28 bases between them. The CDR3 is 19 residues long. The CDR3 protein is CSASLPQLPGQGRTDTQYF. The CDR3 bases are TGCAGTGCTAGTCTTCCCCAGCTCCCCGGGCAGGGTAGGACAGATACGCAGTATTTT.

This rearrangement joins TRBV10-3 to TRBJ2-1, with 7 positions matching TRBD1. The V and J ends lost 6 bases and 7 bases, in that order; junction bases with no gene match: 3. The CDR3 runs 12 residues. CDR1 and CDR2 from the germline V gene are ENHRY and SYGVKD. The CDR3 nucleotides read TGTGCCATCAGGAGACAGGGTAATGAGCAGTTCTTC. Translated: CAIRRQGNEQFF.

The chain employs TRBV28 and TRBJ2-5; D may be TRBD1 (6 bases). This CDR3 has 15 residues. Germline V gene data show CDR1 as MDHEN and CDR2 as SYDVKM. V dropped 6 bases and J dropped 1 base, with 15 bases sitting between them. CDR3 DNA: TGTGCCAGCAGCCTAGGACAGCTTTTCCAAGAGACCCAGTACTTC. The encoded protein is CASSLGQLFQETQYF.

The V call is TRBV28, the J call TRBJ1-5, with TRBD1 matching over 12 bases. The germline V gene encodes CDR1 MDHEN and CDR2 SYDVKM. With 7 bases clipped from V and 4 bases from J, the junction kept 14 bases outside the gene matches. The CDR3 is 18 amino acids. This CDR3 reads CASIHRPGTGGGNQPQHF. DNA of the CDR3: TGTGCCAGCATCCACCGCCCCGGGACAGGGGGCGGAAATCAGCCCCAGCATTTT.

V gene TRBV7-7 combines with J gene TRBJ2-2; 9 nucleotides agree with TRBD2. CDR1 and CDR2 from the germline V gene are SSHAT and FNYEAQ (reference sequence). This CDR3 is built from 15 residues. V lost 2 bases and J lost 8; bases outside the gene matches: 6. The CDR3 sequence: CASSLQREAAGELFF. DNA for the CDR3: TGTGCCAGCAGCTTACAGCGGGAGGCCGCTGGGGAGCTGTTTTTT.

The V call is TRBV18, the J call TRBJ2-5; 7 bases are shared with TRBD1. CDR1 and CDR2 (germline): KGHSH, LQKENI. Unmatched junction bases numbered 1, after V lost 7 bases and J lost 5 bases. The CDR3 covers 11 residues. The CDR3 DNA reads as TGTGCCAGCTTACAGGGGGAGACCCAGTACTTC. It translates to CASLQGETQYF.

In nucleotides, the CDR3 is TGTGCCAGCAGCCCTAGCGGGAGCTCCTACAATGAGCAGTTCTTC. Amino acids: CASSPSGSSYNEQFF. The chain links TRBV9 to TRBJ2-1; 10 nucleotides align to TRBD2. The germline gives CDR1 SGDLS, CDR2 YYNGEE. J was trimmed by 0 bases and V by 4 bases; bases with no gene match: 1. CDR3 length: 15 amino acids. Variable domain in full (rest from reference TRBV9 and TRBJ2-1): DSGVTQTPKHLITATGQRVTLRCSPRSGDLSVYWYQQSLDQGLQFLIQYYNGEERAKGNILERFSAQQFPDLHSELNLSSLELGDSALYFCASSPSGSSYNEQFFGPGTRLTVL.

This clone was picked up a small number of times. The V and J genes are TRBV2 and TRBJ2-1; TRBD2 is a possible D gene (6 bases). This CDR3 has 17 amino acids. Per germline, CDR1 SNHLY and CDR2 FYNNEI. V was shortened by 6 bases and J by 7 bases, with 25 bases between the two germline ends. The CDR3 nucleotides read TGTGCCAGCAGACACCGACTAGTCCAACGGTCGGAAAATGAGCAGTTCTTC. Its translation is CASRHRLVQRSENEQFF.

The chain is built from TRBV6-1 and TRBJ1-2; D uncertain. V lost 0 bases to trimming and J lost 0 bases, with 14 bases between them. This CDR3 spans 17 amino acids. In germline, CDR1 is MNHNS, CDR2 SASEGT. The CDR3 here is CASSEAPRRVANYGYTF. The CDR3 bases are TGTGCCAGCAGTGAAGCCCCTAGGAGGGTGGCTAACTATGGCTACACCTTC.

The chain has TRBV25-1 and TRBJ1-1, with D possibly being TRBD1 (6 bases). CDR1 MGHDK and CDR2 SYGVNS come from the germline V gene. With 3 bases removed from V and 7 bases from J, the gap between germline ends came to 18 bases. The CDR3 consists of 15 residues. The CDR3 DNA sequence: TGTGCCAGCAGTGATGGGTCAGGGGAAAGTTTTGAAGCTTTCTTT. Translated: CASSDGSGESFEAFF.

The chain recombines TRBV19 with TRBJ1-2; TRBD1 might be the D (5 bases). Germline values: CDR1 LNHDA, CDR2 SQIVND (reference sequence). The CDR3 loop spans 13 amino acids. Trimming stripped 5 bases from V and 4 bases from J, with 11 bases between. The CDR3 DNA reads TGTGCCAGTAGTCCGCCGACAGTCTATGGCTACACCTTC. It codes for CASSPPTVYGYTF. The full variable domain, with the rest looked up from reference TRBV19 and TRBJ1-2, is DGGITQSPKYLFRKEGQNVTLSCEQNLNHDAMYWYRQDPGQGLRLIYYSQIVNDFQKGDIAEGYSVSREKKESFPLTVTSAQKNPTAFYLCASSPPTVYGYTFGSGTRLTVV.